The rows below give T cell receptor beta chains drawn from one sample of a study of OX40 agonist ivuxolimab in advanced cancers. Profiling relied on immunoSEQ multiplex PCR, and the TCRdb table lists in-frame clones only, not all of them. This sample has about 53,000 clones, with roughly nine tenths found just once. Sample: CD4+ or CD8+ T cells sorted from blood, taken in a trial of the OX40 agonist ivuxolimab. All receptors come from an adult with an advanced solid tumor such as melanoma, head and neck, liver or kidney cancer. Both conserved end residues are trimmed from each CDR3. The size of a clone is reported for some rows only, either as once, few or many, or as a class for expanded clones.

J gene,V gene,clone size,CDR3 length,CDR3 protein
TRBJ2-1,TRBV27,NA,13,ASSLRDRSYNEQF
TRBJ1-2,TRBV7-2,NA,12,ASSLAVQEYGYT
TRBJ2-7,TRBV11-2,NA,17,ASSLDRGGLAGAHYEQY
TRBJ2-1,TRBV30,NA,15,AWRASIRLAGYNEQF
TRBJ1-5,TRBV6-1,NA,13,ASSELGTPYQPQH
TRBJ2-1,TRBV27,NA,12,ASSFGGANNEQF
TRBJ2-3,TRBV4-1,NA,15,ASSQDGGGGAIDTQY
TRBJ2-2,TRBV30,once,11,AWSPGTWAELF
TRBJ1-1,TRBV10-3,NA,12,AISEEQGAHRAF
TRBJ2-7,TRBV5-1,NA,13,ASSPGTSGFYEQY
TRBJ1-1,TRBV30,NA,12,AWTKTGFFTEAF
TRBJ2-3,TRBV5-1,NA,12,ASSLGQLQDTQY
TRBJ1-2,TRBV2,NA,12,ASRGQGTRNGYT
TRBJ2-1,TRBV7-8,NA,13,ASSHRVGSYNEQF
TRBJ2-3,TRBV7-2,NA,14,ASSSRLDVSPDTQY
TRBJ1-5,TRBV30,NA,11,AWSVRRNQPQH